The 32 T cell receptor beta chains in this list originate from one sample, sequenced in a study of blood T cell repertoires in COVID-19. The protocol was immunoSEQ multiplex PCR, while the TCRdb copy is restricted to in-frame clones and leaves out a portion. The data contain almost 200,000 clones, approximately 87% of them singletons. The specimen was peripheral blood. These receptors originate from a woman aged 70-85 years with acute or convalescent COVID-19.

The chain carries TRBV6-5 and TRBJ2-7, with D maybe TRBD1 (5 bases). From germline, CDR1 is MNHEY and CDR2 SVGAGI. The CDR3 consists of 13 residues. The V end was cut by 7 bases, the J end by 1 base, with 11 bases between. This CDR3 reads CASTPGPSYEQYF. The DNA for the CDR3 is TGTGCCAGCACCCCAGGGCCATCCTACGAGCAGTACTTC.

The CDR3 is CASSWRTGRGGTEAFF. The CDR3 bases are TGTGCCAGCAGCTGGAGGACAGGGAGAGGAGGCACTGAAGCTTTCTTT. The chain combines TRBV11-2 with TRBJ1-1, with TRBD1 identical over 8 bases. The trim removed 4 bases at V and 4 bases at J, leaving 11 bases unmatched. Per germline, CDR1 SGHAT and CDR2 FQNNGV. CDR3 length: 16 amino acids.

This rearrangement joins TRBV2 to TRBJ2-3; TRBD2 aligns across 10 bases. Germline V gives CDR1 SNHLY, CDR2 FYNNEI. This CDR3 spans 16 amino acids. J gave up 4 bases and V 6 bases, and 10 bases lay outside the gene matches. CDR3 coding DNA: TGTGCCAGCAGCCCGGGACTAGCGAAAGGCTCAGATACGCAGTATTTT. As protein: CASSPGLAKGSDTQYF.

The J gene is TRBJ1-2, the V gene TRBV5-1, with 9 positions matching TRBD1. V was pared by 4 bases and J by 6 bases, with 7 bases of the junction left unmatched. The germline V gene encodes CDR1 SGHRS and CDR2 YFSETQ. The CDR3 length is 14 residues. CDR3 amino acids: CASSPDGTGHGYTF. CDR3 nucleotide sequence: TGCGCCAGCAGCCCTGATGGGACAGGGCATGGCTACACCTTC. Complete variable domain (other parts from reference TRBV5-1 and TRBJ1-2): KAGVTQTPRYLIKTRGQQVTLSCSPISGHRSVSWYQQTPGQGLQFLFEYFSETQRNKGNFPGRFSGRQFSNSRSEMNVSTLELGDSALYLCASSPDGTGHGYTFGSGTRLTVV.

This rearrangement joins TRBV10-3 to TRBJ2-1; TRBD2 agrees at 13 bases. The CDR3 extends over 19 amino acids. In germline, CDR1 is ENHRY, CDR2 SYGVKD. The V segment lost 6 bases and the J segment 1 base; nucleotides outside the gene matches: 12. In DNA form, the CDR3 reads TGTGCCATCAGGGAAATGACTAGCGGGGGGCCAAGATCCTACAATGAGCAGTTCTTC. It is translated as CAIREMTSGGPRSYNEQFF.

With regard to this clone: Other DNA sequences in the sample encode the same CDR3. The CDR3 sequence: CASSYGGAYEQYF. CDR3 DNA: TGTGCCAGCAGTTATGGGGGGGCCTACGAGCAGTACTTC. The chain uses TRBV12-3 or TRBV12-4 and TRBJ2-7; 7 nucleotides match TRBD2. V gave up 4 bases and J gave up 2 bases; unmatched junction bases: 2. The CDR3 covers 13 residues.

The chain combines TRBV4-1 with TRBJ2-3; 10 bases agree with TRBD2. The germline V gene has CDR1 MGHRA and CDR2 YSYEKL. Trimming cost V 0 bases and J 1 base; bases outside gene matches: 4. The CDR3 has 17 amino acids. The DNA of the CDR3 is TGCGCCAGCAGCCAAGACCGGGGACTAGCGCGCACAGATACGCAGTATTTT. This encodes CASSQDRGLARTDTQYF.

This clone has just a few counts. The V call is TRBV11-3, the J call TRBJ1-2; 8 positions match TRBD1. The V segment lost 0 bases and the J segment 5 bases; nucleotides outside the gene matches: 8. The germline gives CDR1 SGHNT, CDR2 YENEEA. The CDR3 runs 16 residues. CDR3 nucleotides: TGTGCCAGCAGCTTAGAAGGCGACAGGGGAGTGTATGGCTACACCTTC. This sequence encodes CASSLEGDRGVYGYTF.

The CDR3 sequence: CASSYTYRDFYGYTF. The CDR3 DNA reads TGTGCCAGCAGCTACACTTACCGGGATTTCTATGGCTACACCTTC. J is TRBJ1-2 and V is TRBV14; D call uncertain. Germline CDR1 and CDR2: SGHDN and FVKESK. This CDR3 is built from 15 residues. V lost 5 bases and J lost 4, with 17 bases in between.

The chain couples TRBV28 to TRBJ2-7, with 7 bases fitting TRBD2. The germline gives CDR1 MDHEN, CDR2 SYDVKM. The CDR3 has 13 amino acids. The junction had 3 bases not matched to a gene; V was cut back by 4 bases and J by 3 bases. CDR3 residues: CASSWGGGYEQYF. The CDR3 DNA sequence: TGTGCCAGCAGTTGGGGCGGGGGCTACGAGCAGTACTTC.

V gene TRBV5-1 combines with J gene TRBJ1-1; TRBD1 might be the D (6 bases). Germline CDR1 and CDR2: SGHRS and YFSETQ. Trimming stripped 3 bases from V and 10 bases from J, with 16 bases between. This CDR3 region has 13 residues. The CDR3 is CASSYGTPGPAFF. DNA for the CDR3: TGCGCCAGCAGCTACGGGACACCGGGACCAGCTTTCTTT.

The CDR3: CASSDRIGSPLHF. The CDR3 DNA sequence: TGTGCCAGCAGCGACAGGATTGGTTCACCCCTCCACTTT. The chain links TRBV9 to TRBJ1-6; a weak D match, TRBD1 (5 bases). CDR1 and CDR2 from the germline V gene are SGDLS and YYNGEE. Trimming took off 3 bases at V and 9 bases at J, with 10 bases between the two ends. This CDR3 region has 13 residues.

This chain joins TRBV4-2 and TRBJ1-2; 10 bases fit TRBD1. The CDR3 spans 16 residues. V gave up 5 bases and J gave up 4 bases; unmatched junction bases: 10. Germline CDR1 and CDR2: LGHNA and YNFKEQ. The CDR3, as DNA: TGTGCCAGCAGCGCGACCGGGACAGGGGAGGGCTATGGCTACACCTTC. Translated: CASSATGTGEGYGYTF.

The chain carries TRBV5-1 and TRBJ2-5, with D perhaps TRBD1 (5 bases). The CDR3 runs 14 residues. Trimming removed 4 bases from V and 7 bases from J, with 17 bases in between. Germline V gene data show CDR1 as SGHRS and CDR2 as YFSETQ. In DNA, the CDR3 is TGCGCCAGCAGCCCCGGACATCCGGGCGGGACCCAGTACTTC. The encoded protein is CASSPGHPGGTQYF.

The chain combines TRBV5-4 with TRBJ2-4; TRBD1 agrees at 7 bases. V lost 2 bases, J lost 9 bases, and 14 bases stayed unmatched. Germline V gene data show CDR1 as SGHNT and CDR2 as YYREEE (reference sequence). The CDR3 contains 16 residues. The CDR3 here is CASSFYTGARQAIQYF. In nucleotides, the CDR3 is TGTGCCAGCAGCTTTTATACAGGGGCTAGGCAGGCCATTCAGTACTTC.

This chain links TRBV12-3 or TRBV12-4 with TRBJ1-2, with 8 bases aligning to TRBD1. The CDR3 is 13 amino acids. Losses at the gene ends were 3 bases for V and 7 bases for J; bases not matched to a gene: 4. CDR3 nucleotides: TGTGCCAGCAGTTTGGGCAGGGGGCCTGGCTACACCTTC. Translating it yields CASSLGRGPGYTF.

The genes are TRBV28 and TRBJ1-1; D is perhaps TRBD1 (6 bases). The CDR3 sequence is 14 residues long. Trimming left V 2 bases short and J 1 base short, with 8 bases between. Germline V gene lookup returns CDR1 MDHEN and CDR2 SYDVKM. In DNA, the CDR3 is TGTGCCAGCAGTTTAATAGGGGGGAACACTGAAGCTTTCTTT. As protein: CASSLIGGNTEAFF.

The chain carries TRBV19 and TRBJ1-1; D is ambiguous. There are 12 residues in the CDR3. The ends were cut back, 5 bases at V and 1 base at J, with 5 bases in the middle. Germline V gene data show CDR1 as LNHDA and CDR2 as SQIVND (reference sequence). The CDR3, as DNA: TGTGCCAGTAGTGAGGCGAACACTGAAGCTTTCTTT. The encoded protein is CASSEANTEAFF. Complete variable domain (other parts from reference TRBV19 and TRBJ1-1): DGGITQSPKYLFRKEGQNVTLSCEQNLNHDAMYWYRQDPGQGLRLIYYSQIVNDFQKGDIAEGYSVSREKKESFPLTVTSAQKNPTAFYLCASSEANTEAFFGQGTRLTVV.

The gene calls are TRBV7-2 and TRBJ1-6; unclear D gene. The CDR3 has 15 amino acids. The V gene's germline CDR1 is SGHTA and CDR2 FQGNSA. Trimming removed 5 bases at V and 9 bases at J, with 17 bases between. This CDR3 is CASSPTPIYVSPLHF. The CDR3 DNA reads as TGTGCCAGCAGCCCCACCCCCATCTATGTTTCACCCCTCCACTTT.

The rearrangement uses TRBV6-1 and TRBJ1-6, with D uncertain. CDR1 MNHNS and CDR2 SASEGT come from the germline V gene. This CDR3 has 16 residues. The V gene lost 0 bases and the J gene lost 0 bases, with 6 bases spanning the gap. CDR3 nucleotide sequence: TGTGCCAGCAGTGAAGCCATCAGCTCCTATAATTCACCCCTCCACTTT. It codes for CASSEAISSYNSPLHF.

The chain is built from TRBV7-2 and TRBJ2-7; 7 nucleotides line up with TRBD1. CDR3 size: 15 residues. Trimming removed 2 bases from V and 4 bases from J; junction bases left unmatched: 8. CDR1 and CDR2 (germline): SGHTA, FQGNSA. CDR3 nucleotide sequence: TGTGCCAGCAGCTTAATAAGGGACAGAGAATACGAGCAGTACTTC. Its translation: CASSLIRDREYEQYF.

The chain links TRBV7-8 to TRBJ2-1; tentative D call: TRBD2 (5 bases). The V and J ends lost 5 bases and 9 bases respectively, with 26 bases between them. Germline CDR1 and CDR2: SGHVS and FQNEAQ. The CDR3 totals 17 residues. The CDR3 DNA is TGTGCCAGCAGCAACCTGCTAGCTGCGAAGTACAATGGTGAGCAGTTCTTC. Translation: CASSNLLAAKYNGEQFF.

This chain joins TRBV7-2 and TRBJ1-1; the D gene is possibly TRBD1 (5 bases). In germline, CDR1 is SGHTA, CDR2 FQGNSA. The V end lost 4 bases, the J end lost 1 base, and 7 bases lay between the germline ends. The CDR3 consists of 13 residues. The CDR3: CASSSGQNTEAFF. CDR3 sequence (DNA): TGTGCCAGCAGCTCCGGACAGAACACTGAAGCTTTCTTT.

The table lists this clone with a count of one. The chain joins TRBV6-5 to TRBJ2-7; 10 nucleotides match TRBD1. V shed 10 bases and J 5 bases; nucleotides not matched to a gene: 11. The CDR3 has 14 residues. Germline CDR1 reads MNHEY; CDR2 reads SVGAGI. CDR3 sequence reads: CATSRDRGFNEQYF. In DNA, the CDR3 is TGTGCCACTAGCCGGGACAGGGGATTCAACGAGCAGTACTTC.

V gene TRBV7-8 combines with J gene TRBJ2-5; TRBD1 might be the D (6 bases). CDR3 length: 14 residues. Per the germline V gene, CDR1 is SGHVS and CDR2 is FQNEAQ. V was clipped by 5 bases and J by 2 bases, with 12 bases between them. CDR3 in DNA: TGTGCCAGCAGCGCCCGGGACACGCAAGAGACCCAGTACTTC. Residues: CASSARDTQETQYF.

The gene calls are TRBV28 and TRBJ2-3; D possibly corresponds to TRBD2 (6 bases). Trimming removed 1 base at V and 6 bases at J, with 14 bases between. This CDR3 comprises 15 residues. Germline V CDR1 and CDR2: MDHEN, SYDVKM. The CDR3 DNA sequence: TGTGCCAGCAGTTTATCTGGAGCCCGGGGGGATACGCAGTATTTT. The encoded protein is CASSLSGARGDTQYF. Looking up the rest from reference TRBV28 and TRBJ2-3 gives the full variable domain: DVKVTQSSRYLVKRTGEKVFLECVQDMDHENMFWYRQDPGLGLRLIYFSYDVKMKEKGDIPEGYSVSREKKERFSLILESASTNQTSMYLCASSLSGARGDTQYFGPGTRLTVL.

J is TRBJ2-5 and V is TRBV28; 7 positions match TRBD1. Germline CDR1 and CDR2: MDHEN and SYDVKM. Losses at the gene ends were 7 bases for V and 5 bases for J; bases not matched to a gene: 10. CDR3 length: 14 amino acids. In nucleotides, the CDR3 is TGTGCCAGCACCAACCGACAGGGATCCGAGACCCAGTACTTC. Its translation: CASTNRQGSETQYF.

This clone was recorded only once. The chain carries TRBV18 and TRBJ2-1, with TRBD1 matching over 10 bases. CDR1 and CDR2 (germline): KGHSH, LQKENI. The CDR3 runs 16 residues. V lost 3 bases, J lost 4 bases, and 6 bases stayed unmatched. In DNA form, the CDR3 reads TGTGCCAGCTCACCTGGGACAGGGGTGCCGTACAATGAGCAGTTCTTC. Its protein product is CASSPGTGVPYNEQFF.

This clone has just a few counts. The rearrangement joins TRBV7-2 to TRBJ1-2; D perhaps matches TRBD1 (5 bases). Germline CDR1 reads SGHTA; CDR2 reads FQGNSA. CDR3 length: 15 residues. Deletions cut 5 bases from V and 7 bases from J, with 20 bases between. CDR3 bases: TGTGCCAGCAGCCCCCACGTTGCAGTCAGGGTTGGCTACACCTTC. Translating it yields CASSPHVAVRVGYTF.

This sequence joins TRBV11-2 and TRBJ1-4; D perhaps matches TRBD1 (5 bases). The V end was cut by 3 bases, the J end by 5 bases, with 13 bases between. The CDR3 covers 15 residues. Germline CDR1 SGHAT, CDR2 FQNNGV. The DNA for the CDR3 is TGTGCCAGCAGCTTCCCGACAGTGGGAAATGAAAAACTGTTTTTT. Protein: CASSFPTVGNEKLFF.

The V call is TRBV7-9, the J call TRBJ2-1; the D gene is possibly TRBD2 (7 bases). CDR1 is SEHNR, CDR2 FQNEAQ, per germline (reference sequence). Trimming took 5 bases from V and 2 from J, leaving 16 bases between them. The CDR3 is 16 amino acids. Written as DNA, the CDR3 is TGTGCCAGCAGCCCCCGGGGGGCTGGCCCCTACAATGAGCAGTTCTTC. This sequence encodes CASSPRGAGPYNEQFF.

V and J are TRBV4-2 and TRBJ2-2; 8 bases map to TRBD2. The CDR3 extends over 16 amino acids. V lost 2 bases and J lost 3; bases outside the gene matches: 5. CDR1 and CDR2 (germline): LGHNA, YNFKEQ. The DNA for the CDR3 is TGTGCCAGCAGCCAAAGCGGGGGAAGGGACACCGGGGAGCTGTTTTTT. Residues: CASSQSGGRDTGELFF.